The 14 T cell receptor beta chains in this list originate from one sample, sequenced in a study of blood T cell repertoires in COVID-19. Repertoires were generated with immunoSEQ multiplex PCR, while TCRdb's copy carries only in-frame clones and drops some. Of more than 200,000 clones listed, just over 85% are singletons. The material sequenced was peripheral blood. The receptor set was obtained from a man older than 75 with acute or convalescent COVID-19.

The V and J genes are TRBV4-1 and TRBJ2-5; 7 bases are shared with TRBD2. V shed 4 bases and J 4 bases; nucleotides not matched to a gene: 12. Looked up from germline, CDR1 is MGHRA and CDR2 is YSYEKL. The CDR3 is 16 amino acids. The CDR3 nucleotides are TGCGCCAGCAGCCCCGATGGGGGAGGGAATCGAGAGACCCAGTACTTC. Encoded protein: CASSPDGGGNRETQYF.

The CDR3 coding sequence is TGTGCCAGCGTGTTCACGGGGACAATAGGGGGCACAGATACGCAGTATTTT. Its translation is CASVFTGTIGGTDTQYF. The V gene is TRBV28, the J gene TRBJ2-3; weak D call: TRBD1 (6 bases). With 8 bases removed from V and 1 base from J, the gap between germline ends came to 22 bases. The germline gives CDR1 MDHEN, CDR2 SYDVKM. The CDR3 runs 17 residues.

This chain connects TRBV4-3 to TRBJ1-2, with 9 bases matching TRBD1. CDR3 size: 15 residues. After removal of 4 bases from V and 5 bases from J, the junction contained 8 bases not matched to a gene. The germline V gene encodes CDR1 LGHNA and CDR2 YSLEER. DNA of the CDR3: TGCGCCAGCAGCCCGAGCCGGGACAGGGTGTATGGCTACACCTTC. Its protein is CASSPSRDRVYGYTF.

A single count supports this clone. This chain links TRBV9 with TRBJ1-3; D call uncertain. The CDR3 sequence is 13 residues long. V was clipped by 3 bases and J by 3 bases, with 7 bases between them. Germline V lookup: CDR1 SGDLS, CDR2 YYNGEE. CDR3 sequence: CASSGDIGNTIYF. CDR3 DNA sequence: TGTGCCAGCAGCGGCGACATTGGAAACACCATATATTTT.

The genes are TRBV6-2 or TRBV6-3 and TRBJ2-5; 9 bases match TRBD2. Germline V lookup: CDR1 MNHEY, CDR2 SVGEGT. V shed 4 bases, J shed 2 bases, and the junction held 11 bases outside the gene matches. There are 17 residues in the CDR3. CDR3 DNA sequence: TGTGCCAGCAGTTCAGGCTTCCTAGCGGGGCGACAAGAGACCCAGTACTTC. Translation: CASSSGFLAGRQETQYF.

The rearrangement uses TRBV18 and TRBJ2-7; TRBD1 matches at 7 bases. The germline CDR1 and CDR2 sequences are KGHSH and LQKENI. The CDR3 spans 14 residues. After removal of 4 bases from V and 0 bases from J, the junction contained 3 bases not matched to a gene. CDR3 in amino acids: CASSRDSSSYEQYF. In DNA form, the CDR3 reads TGTGCCAGCTCACGGGACAGTAGCTCCTACGAGCAGTACTTC.

This clone was observed a handful of times. The sample contains more than one DNA sequence encoding this CDR3. The rearrangement uses TRBV9 and TRBJ2-7, with 8 bases fitting TRBD1. The germline CDR1 and CDR2 sequences are SGDLS and YYNGEE. V lost 2 bases, J lost 2 bases, and 6 bases stayed unmatched. The CDR3 length is 15 residues. The chain's CDR3 is CASSVTGQGAYEQYF. The CDR3 DNA sequence: TGTGCCAGCAGCGTGACCGGACAGGGAGCCTACGAGCAGTACTTC. The full variable domain, rest sourced from reference TRBV9 and TRBJ2-7, is DSGVTQTPKHLITATGQRVTLRCSPRSGDLSVYWYQQSLDQGLQFLIQYYNGEERAKGNILERFSAQQFPDLHSELNLSSLELGDSALYFCASSVTGQGAYEQYFGPGTRLTVT.

The chain combines TRBV28 with TRBJ1-2, with 7 nucleotides matching TRBD1. Germline V CDR1 and CDR2: MDHEN, SYDVKM. Trimming removed 7 bases from V and 7 bases from J; junction bases left unmatched: 15. CDR3 length: 15 amino acids. CDR3 sequence reads: CASTPGGGGASGYTF. The DNA for the CDR3 is TGTGCCAGCACCCCCGGTGGAGGGGGCGCGTCTGGCTACACCTTC.

The sample holds one count of this clone. The rearrangement links TRBV27 to TRBJ1-5, with D perhaps TRBD1 (6 bases). Trimming took off 3 bases at V and 3 bases at J, with 9 bases between the two ends. Per the germline V gene, CDR1 is MNHEY and CDR2 is SMNVEV (reference sequence). The CDR3 covers 14 residues. In nucleotides, the CDR3 is TGTGCCAGCAGTTTTGCAGGGGTCAATCAGCCCCAGCATTTT. Its protein product is CASSFAGVNQPQHF.

This clone appeared many times. The chain carries TRBV6-6 and TRBJ1-5; D possibly corresponds to TRBD1 (5 bases). With 5 bases removed from V and 9 bases from J, the gap between germline ends came to 14 bases. The V gene's germline CDR1 is MNHNY and CDR2 SVGAGI (reference sequence). The CDR3 contains 13 residues. DNA for the CDR3: TGTGCCAGCAGTCCAGGGCTGGAGGGGCCCCAGCATTTT. It codes for CASSPGLEGPQHF.

V is TRBV7-9 and J is TRBJ2-7; D is ambiguous. The CDR3 runs to 19 residues. Germline V lookup: CDR1 SEHNR, CDR2 FQNEAQ (reference sequence). V dropped 1 base and J dropped 0 bases, with 22 bases sitting between them. The CDR3 bases are TGTGCCAGCAGCTTAGTTGGGCCCGAACCTAATACTGGCTCCTACGAGCAGTACTTC. As protein: CASSLVGPEPNTGSYEQYF.

The CDR3, as DNA: TGTGCCAGTGACAACTCTGGAAACACCATATATTTT. Its protein product is CASDNSGNTIYF. The chain couples TRBV7-9 to TRBJ1-3, with D unresolved. Trimming stripped 9 bases from V and 0 bases from J, with 6 bases between. Germline values: CDR1 SEHNR, CDR2 FQNEAQ (reference sequence). This CDR3 is 12 amino acids long.

The chain joins TRBV15 to TRBJ2-5, with D tentatively TRBD2 (6 bases). Germline V CDR1 and CDR2: LNHNV, YYDKDF (reference sequence). Trimming pared 3 bases from V and 4 bases from J, leaving 9 bases between. The CDR3 length is 13 residues. The CDR3 spells CATSRTSIETQYF. The DNA for the CDR3 is TGTGCCACCAGCAGGACTAGTATAGAGACCCAGTACTTC.

V usage is TRBV6-1 and J usage is TRBJ2-3; 10 bases fit TRBD2. CDR3 size: 15 residues. Trimming at V came to 3 bases and at J to 4 bases, leaving 4 bases not matched to a gene. CDR1 and CDR2 (germline): MNHNS, SASEGT. CDR3 protein: CASSDSGGAADTQYF. Here the CDR3 DNA reads TGTGCCAGCAGTGACAGCGGGGGGGCCGCAGATACGCAGTATTTT.